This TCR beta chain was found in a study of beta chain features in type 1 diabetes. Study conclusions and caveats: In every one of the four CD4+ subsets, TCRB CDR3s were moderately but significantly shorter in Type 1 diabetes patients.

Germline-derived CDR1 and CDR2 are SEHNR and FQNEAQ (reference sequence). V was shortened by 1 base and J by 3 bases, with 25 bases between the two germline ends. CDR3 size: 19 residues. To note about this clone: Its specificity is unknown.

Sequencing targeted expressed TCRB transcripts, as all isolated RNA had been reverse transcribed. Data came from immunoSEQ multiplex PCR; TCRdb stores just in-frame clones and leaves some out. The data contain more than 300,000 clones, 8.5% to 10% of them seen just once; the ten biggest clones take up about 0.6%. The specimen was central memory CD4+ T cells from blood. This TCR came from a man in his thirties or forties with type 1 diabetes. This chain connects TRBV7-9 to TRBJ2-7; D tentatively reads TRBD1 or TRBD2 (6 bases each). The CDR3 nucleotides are TGTGCCAGCAGCTTAGATGGTGTGTGGGGCGGGACAAAGGTCTACGAGCAGTACTTC. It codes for CASSLDGVWGGTKVYEQYF.